This entry concerns a single T cell receptor (beta chain). This sample stems from a study of blood T cell repertoires in COVID-19. Study-level information: Collection of acute and convalescent COVID-19 samples took place in the United States, Italy and Spain. In each case, the material was cDNA or gDNA derived from T cells, B-cell-depleted T cells, or PBMCs.

CDR1 and CDR2 (germline): SGHNT, YYREEE (reference sequence). Trimming took 4 bases from V and 4 from J; bases not matched to a gene: 13. CDR3 length: 17 residues. Enrollment of patients from Seattle took place during active infection, with longitudinal follow-up. How the authors handled the data: Using reference gene primer amplification, nucleated cell counts were estimated. The repertoire was sequenced with immunoSEQ multiplex PCR; TCRdb's copy has only in-frame clones and lacks some. V and J calls and clone size follow that table, whereas D and trimming were derived from the DNA. The table includes approximately 280,000 clones, roughly 84% detected once.

The chain combines TRBV5-4 with TRBJ2-1; 8 nucleotides match TRBD1. This clonotype originated in a human donor with COVID-19, enrolled during active disease. The donor label of this sample is uncertain. The material sequenced was peripheral blood. CDR3 protein: CASSPGPQGGRYNEQFF. The CDR3 region has the DNA TGTGCCAGCAGCCCGGGGCCACAGGGGGGAAGATACAATGAGCAGTTCTTC.